The 28 T cell receptor beta chains given below trace back to one sample, sequenced in a study of blood T cell repertoires in COVID-19. Profiling relied on immunoSEQ multiplex PCR, and the TCRdb table lists in-frame clones only, not all of them. The sample records approximately 100,000 clones, over 75% being singletons. The sequencing sample was made of peripheral blood. These receptors were taken from a woman aged 55-70 years with acute or convalescent COVID-19.

The CDR3 reads CASSRPGSGGETQYF. CDR3 nucleotides: TGTGCCAGTAGTAGACCGGGGTCCGGTGGAGAGACCCAGTACTTC. V gene TRBV19 combines with J gene TRBJ2-5; tentatively, D is TRBD2 (5 bases). Trimming took off 4 bases at V and 4 bases at J, with 16 bases between the two ends. This CDR3 contains 15 residues. Germline CDR1 reads LNHDA; CDR2 reads SQIVND (reference sequence).

The chain carries TRBV28 and TRBJ1-6; D ambiguous. Germline assignment: CDR1 MDHEN and CDR2 SYDVKM. Deletions cut 2 bases from V and 10 bases from J, with 12 bases between. The CDR3 totals 14 residues. The DNA for the CDR3 is TGTGCCAGCAGTTTAGCTCAGTTCGTGTCACCCCTCCACTTT. Translation gives CASSLAQFVSPLHF.

V gene TRBV5-1 combines with J gene TRBJ2-1, with TRBD2 as a possible D gene (5 bases). The CDR3 runs 14 residues. V lost 4 bases to trimming and J lost 8 bases, with 16 bases between them. Germline CDR1 reads SGHRS; CDR2 reads YFSETQ. CDR3 loop: CASSPSLGPHEQFF. DNA of the CDR3: TGCGCCAGCAGCCCCTCACTAGGCCCCCATGAGCAGTTCTTC.

The chain combines TRBV3-1 (or the pseudogene TRBV3-2) with TRBJ1-1; D uncertain. This CDR3 contains 15 residues. Germline values: CDR1 LGHDT, CDR2 YNNKEL (reference sequence). Trimming pared 0 bases from V and 0 bases from J, leaving 8 bases between. CDR3: CASSQERHLNTEAFF. As DNA, the CDR3 is TGTGCCAGCAGCCAAGAAAGACACCTGAACACTGAAGCTTTCTTT.

The rearrangement uses TRBV24-1 and TRBJ2-1; 8 nucleotides match TRBD2. The germline V gene encodes CDR1 KGHDR and CDR2 SFDVKD. This CDR3 has 14 residues. V gave up 9 bases and J gave up 7 bases; unmatched junction bases: 10. This CDR3 is CATGNSGIVNEQFF. Written as DNA, the CDR3 is TGTGCCACCGGAAATAGCGGGATCGTAAATGAGCAGTTCTTC.

The chain recombines TRBV28 with TRBJ1-5, with D unclear. The CDR3 length is 14 residues. V shed 3 bases and J shed 2 bases, with 8 bases lying between them. Looked up from germline, CDR1 is MDHEN and CDR2 is SYDVKM. Written as DNA, the CDR3 is TGTGCCAGCAGTTTGGAGGTACGCAATCAGCCCCAGCATTTT. Its translation: CASSLEVRNQPQHF.

J is TRBJ1-1 and V is TRBV27; D gene uncertain. This CDR3 is 12 amino acids long. The V gene lost 3 bases and the J gene lost 6 bases, with 8 bases spanning the gap. Looked up from germline, CDR1 is MNHEY and CDR2 is SMNVEV (reference sequence). CDR3 in DNA: TGTGCCAGCAGTTTTAGAGGCGCTGAAGCTTTCTTT. It is translated as CASSFRGAEAFF.

The J gene is TRBJ1-2, the V gene TRBV5-5; 10 bases agree with TRBD1. CDR3 length: 14 residues. Germline V lookup: CDR1 SGHKS, CDR2 YYEKEE (reference sequence). V was pared by 3 bases and J by 7 bases, with 6 bases of the junction left unmatched. Here the CDR3 reads CASSWEGQGFGYTF. DNA for the CDR3: TGTGCCAGCAGCTGGGAGGGACAGGGGTTTGGCTACACCTTC.

This clone was observed a single time. The chain has TRBV9 and TRBJ2-5; 8 positions agree with TRBD1. From germline, CDR1 is SGDLS and CDR2 YYNGEE. V shed 3 bases, J shed 5 bases, and the junction held 9 bases outside the gene matches. The CDR3 contains 15 residues. This chain's CDR3 is CASSAQDRAEETQYF. The CDR3 DNA reads TGTGCCAGCAGCGCCCAGGACAGGGCCGAGGAGACCCAGTACTTC.

This chain links TRBV6-5 with TRBJ1-2; D not resolved. CDR1 and CDR2 (germline): MNHEY, SVGAGI. Trimming stripped 4 bases from V and 4 bases from J, with 16 bases between. CDR3 size: 15 residues. The CDR3 region is CASSFGPGGLYGYTF. CDR3 in DNA: TGTGCCAGCAGTTTCGGACCCGGAGGCCTCTATGGCTACACCTTC.

This chain uses TRBV5-4 with TRBJ2-3, with a possible D match to TRBD2 (6 bases). This CDR3 is 15 amino acids long. Looked up from germline, CDR1 is SGHNT and CDR2 is YYREEE (reference sequence). Trimming removed 3 bases from V and 4 bases from J, with 15 bases in between. The CDR3: CASSSPGLLADTQYF. CDR3 nucleotides: TGTGCCAGCAGCTCTCCGGGACTTCTCGCAGATACGCAGTATTTT.

The chain couples TRBV6-1 to TRBJ2-7; D perhaps matches TRBD2 (6 bases). CDR1 is MNHNS and CDR2 is SASEGT in the germline V gene. The CDR3 sequence is 16 residues long. V gave up 4 bases and J gave up 0 bases, with 16 bases separating them. CDR3 DNA: TGTGCCAGCAGTGTTAGCTTAGCGGATCCCTCCTACGAGCAGTACGTC. This encodes CASSVSLADPSYEQYV.

The CDR3 loop is CASSDRTARSPTYEQYF. The CDR3, as DNA: TGTGCCAGCAGTGACCGGACAGCACGGTCACCAACCTACGAGCAGTACTTC. This chain links TRBV6-1 with TRBJ2-7, with a possible D match to TRBD1 (6 bases). The CDR3 extends over 17 amino acids. Germline V gene lookup returns CDR1 MNHNS and CDR2 SASEGT. Trimming shortened V by 3 bases and J by 2 bases, and 20 bases separated the two germline ends.

The chain employs TRBV28 and TRBJ2-4; no reliable D call. V shed 4 bases and J shed 13 bases, with 11 bases lying between them. CDR3 length: 11 amino acids. CDR1 is MDHEN, CDR2 SYDVKM, per germline. This CDR3 is CASSSRHSQYF. CDR3 nucleotides: TGTGCCAGCAGTTCCCGCCACTCACAGTACTTC.

The gene calls are TRBV19 and TRBJ1-1; D is perhaps TRBD1 (5 bases). The V end lost 7 bases, the J end lost 0 bases, and 15 bases lay between the germline ends. Germline V gene data show CDR1 as LNHDA and CDR2 as SQIVND (reference sequence). There are 15 residues in the CDR3. The CDR3 coding sequence is TGTGCCAGTACCCTAAGCGGGGGGGTGAACACTGAAGCTTTCTTT. The encoded protein is CASTLSGGVNTEAFF.

This clone was counted a single time. V is TRBV7-8 and J is TRBJ1-5, with 8 bases matching TRBD1. The length of the CDR3 is 18 residues. From germline, CDR1 is SGHVS and CDR2 FQNEAQ. With 0 bases clipped from V and 5 bases from J, the junction kept 12 bases outside the gene matches. The CDR3 bases are TGTGCCAGCAGCTTAGCTTCCGTCAGGGGGCGGTTTGATCAGCCCCAGCATTTT. This codes for CASSLASVRGRFDQPQHF.

The chain uses TRBV9 and TRBJ1-6; D is undetermined. Trimming cost V 3 bases and J 5 bases, with 9 bases left between them. The CDR3 has 14 amino acids. Germline CDR1 SGDLS, CDR2 YYNGEE. CDR3 DNA: TGTGCCAGCAGCGAGGGAGTCCATAATTCACCCCTCCACTTT. It yields the protein CASSEGVHNSPLHF.

This chain joins TRBV6-6 and TRBJ2-7; 12 positions match TRBD1. Germline V gene data show CDR1 as MNHNY and CDR2 as SVGAGI (reference sequence). After removal of 6 bases from V and 4 bases from J, the junction contained 7 bases not matched to a gene. The CDR3 covers 15 residues. DNA of the CDR3: TGTGCCAGCAGCCCGGGACAGGGGGCCGTGTACGAGCAGTACTTC. Translated, it gives CASSPGQGAVYEQYF.

The chain is built from TRBV29-1 and TRBJ1-1, with D possibly TRBD1 on 5 matching bases. The V end lost 5 bases, the J end lost 7 bases, and 11 bases lay between the germline ends. Germline V CDR1 and CDR2: SQVTM, ANQGSEA. The CDR3 is 11 residues long. CDR3 sequence: CSVSLGGEAFF. The CDR3 coding sequence is TGCAGCGTTAGCCTGGGGGGTGAAGCTTTCTTT.

V usage is TRBV19 and J usage is TRBJ1-2, with 7 nucleotides matching TRBD1. Trimming cost V 7 bases and J 4 bases; bases outside gene matches: 6. The CDR3 extends over 13 amino acids. The germline V gene encodes CDR1 LNHDA and CDR2 SQIVND (reference sequence). CDR3 sequence reads: CASTPQGTYGYTF. CDR3 DNA sequence: TGTGCCAGTACCCCACAGGGGACCTATGGCTACACCTTC. Full variable domain (outside the CDR3, taken from reference TRBV19 and TRBJ1-2): DGGITQSPKYLFRKEGQNVTLSCEQNLNHDAMYWYRQDPGQGLRLIYYSQIVNDFQKGDIAEGYSVSREKKESFPLTVTSAQKNPTAFYLCASTPQGTYGYTFGSGTRLTVV.

This clone showed up just once. The chain carries TRBV27 and TRBJ1-4; 7 nucleotides agree with TRBD1. This CDR3 region has 13 residues. J gave up 8 bases and V 9 bases, and 9 bases lay outside the gene matches. Looked up from germline, CDR1 is MNHEY and CDR2 is SMNVEV (reference sequence). This chain's CDR3 is CASKDRALEKLFF. CDR3 in DNA: TGTGCCAGTAAAGACAGGGCCCTAGAAAAACTGTTTTTT. The whole variable domain, remainder taken from reference TRBV27 and TRBJ1-4, is EAQVTQNPRYLITVTGKKLTVTCSQNMNHEYMSWYRQDPGLGLRQIYYSMNVEVTDKGDVPEGYKVSRKEKRNFPLILESPSPNQTSLYFCASKDRALEKLFFGSGTQLSVL.

The chain is built from TRBV10-3 and TRBJ1-1; unclear D gene. V dropped 0 bases and J dropped 4 bases, with 9 bases sitting between them. The CDR3 is made up of 14 amino acids. In germline, CDR1 is ENHRY, CDR2 SYGVKD. The DNA of the CDR3 is TGTGCCATCAGTGAGTCGAGGCAGTCCACTGAAGCTTTCTTT. Amino acids: CAISESRQSTEAFF.

The genes are TRBV11-2 and TRBJ1-1; D uncertain. Germline V gives CDR1 SGHAT, CDR2 FQNNGV. V lost 8 bases and J lost 0, with 10 bases in between. The CDR3 covers 13 residues. This CDR3 is CASGKLVNTEAFF. CDR3 nucleotides: TGTGCCAGCGGAAAGCTAGTGAACACTGAAGCTTTCTTT.

The chain combines TRBV12-3 or TRBV12-4 with TRBJ1-2; D uncertain. This CDR3 contains 12 residues. V lost 4 bases, J lost 4 bases, and 7 bases lay in between. CDR3: CASSSDTYGYTF. CDR3 coding DNA: TGTGCCAGCAGTTCCGACACCTATGGCTACACCTTC.

This chain uses TRBV19 with TRBJ1-3, with D perhaps TRBD1 (5 bases). V was clipped by 10 bases and J by 4 bases, with 8 bases between them. The CDR3 spans 11 residues. CDR1 and CDR2 (germline): LNHDA, SQIVND (reference sequence). CDR3 bases: TGTGCCACCTCAGGGGGAAACACCATATATTTT. This sequence encodes CATSGGNTIYF.

The chain uses TRBV30 and TRBJ1-2; TRBD1 matches 8 bases. CDR1 and CDR2 from the germline V gene are GTSNPN and SVGIG (reference sequence). V lost 0 bases to trimming and J lost 8 bases; unmatched junction nucleotides: 8. The CDR3 totals 14 residues. CDR3 loop: CAWSVHRTGPGYTF. For the CDR3, the DNA is TGTGCCTGGAGTGTACATAGGACAGGGCCCGGCTACACCTTC.

The chain joins TRBV7-6 to TRBJ1-3; D is unclear. The CDR3 covers 15 residues. Germline assignment: CDR1 SGHVS and CDR2 FNYEAQ. Trimming stripped 4 bases from V and 0 bases from J, with 10 bases between. The CDR3 reads CASSSQSVSGNTIYF. CDR3 coding DNA: TGTGCCAGCAGCTCACAGAGTGTCTCTGGAAACACCATATATTTT.

The rearrangement uses TRBV30 and TRBJ2-1; TRBD2 is a possible D gene (5 bases). The CDR3 length is 15 residues. Trimming cost V 1 base and J 4 bases, with 14 bases left between them. The germline CDR1 and CDR2 sequences are GTSNPN and SVGIG (reference sequence). CDR3 in amino acids: CAWSALADSYNEQFF. DNA of the CDR3: TGTGCCTGGAGTGCTCTAGCAGACTCTTACAATGAGCAGTTCTTC.